This TCR beta chain was observed in a study of blood T cell repertoires in COVID-19. Study details: Collection of acute and convalescent COVID-19 samples took place in the United States, Italy and Spain.

Clones were sequenced by immunoSEQ multiplex PCR, and TCRdb holds only the in-frame ones, with some missing. The sample yields under 50,000 clones, roughly 69% seen once. The germline V gene encodes CDR1 SGHKS and CDR2 YYEKEE (reference sequence). Trimming at V came to 0 bases and at J to 2 bases, leaving 2 bases not matched to a gene. The CDR3 loop spans 16 amino acids. The chain joins TRBV5-5 to TRBJ1-4; TRBD1 agrees at 9 bases. The sequencing input was peripheral blood. The clonotype comes from an elderly man with acute or convalescent COVID-19. In DNA form, the CDR3 reads TGTGCCAGCAGCTTGGAGACAGGGGGGACTAATGAAAAACTGTTTTTT. As protein: CASSLETGGTNEKLFF.